These 32 T cell receptor beta chains were sequenced from one sample in a study of blood T cells in healthy people across ages (dated by TCRdb to about 2015). The library was prepared using 5' RACE. The data were produced on an Illumina HiSeq 2500. A second roughly 6 to 12 cycle PCR used a sample-barcoded 5' primer and a J-beta primer mix. Using fastp trimming at Q25 and MiXCR clonotype assembly, TCRdb reanalyzed the public sequencing data and kept in-frame beta chains. Rows merge per CDR3 protein into single entries with the most common DNA and genes. The table for this sample lists approximately 850,000 distinct CDR3 sequences; roughly 64% of them were counted only once. 22% of the sample is taken by the ten largest. The sample comprised blood. Receptors were obtained from a man aged 30 to 39 in good health.

This clonotype showed up just once. V gene TRBV27 combines with J gene TRBJ2-1; D may be TRBD1 (6 bases). The CDR3 has 14 amino acids. Germline CDR1 MNHEY, CDR2 SMNVEV (reference sequence). The germline V and J ends were trimmed by 6 bases and 9 bases, with 18 bases remaining between them. CDR3 loop: CASRSSTSRGEQFF. CDR3 in DNA: TGTGCCAGCAGGTCCTCGACCAGCAGGGGTGAGCAGTTCTTC.

This clonotype appeared once. This chain uses TRBV20-1 with TRBJ1-6, with D perhaps matching TRBD1 (6 bases). CDR3 size: 15 residues. The V gene lost 0 bases and the J gene lost 5 bases, with 11 bases spanning the gap. CDR1 and CDR2 (germline): DFQATT, SNEGSKA (reference sequence). In DNA, the CDR3 is TGCAGTGCTAGAGATGTGGGACAAAATAATTCACCCCTCCACTTT. It specifies CSARDVGQNNSPLHF.

V gene TRBV27 combines with J gene TRBJ1-2; D is ambiguous. This CDR3 is built from 14 residues. The germline V gene encodes CDR1 MNHEY and CDR2 SMNVEV (reference sequence). V lost 2 bases and J 2 bases, leaving 9 bases between the germline ends. The CDR3, as DNA: TGTGCCAGCAGTTTAAGCGGGTTCAACTATGGCTACACCTTC. Translating gives CASSLSGFNYGYTF.

The J gene is TRBJ2-4, the V gene TRBV11-2; 7 nucleotides align to TRBD2. The CDR3 extends over 11 amino acids. J gave up 10 bases and V 6 bases, and 3 bases lay outside the gene matches. Germline CDR1 is SGHAT and CDR2 is FQNNGV. The chain's CDR3 is CASRAGPIQYF. CDR3 bases: TGTGCCAGCAGAGCGGGGCCTATTCAGTACTTC.

V gene TRBV20-1 combines with J gene TRBJ2-5; TRBD1 matches at 7 bases. In germline, CDR1 is DFQATT, CDR2 SNEGSKA (reference sequence). V gave up 1 base and J gave up 0 bases; unmatched junction bases: 5. The CDR3 loop spans 15 amino acids. The CDR3 DNA follows: TGCAGTGCTAGAGGTAGGGGGCGTCACCAAGAGACCCAGTACTTC. It specifies CSARGRGRHQETQYF.

The chain employs TRBV20-1 and TRBJ2-7; 14 bases map to TRBD2. The assigned J gene may be wrong: the sequence end matches TRBJ2-4 better. The CDR3 spans 15 residues. Germline loops: CDR1 DFQATT, CDR2 SNEGSKA (reference sequence). The CDR3 DNA reads TGCAGTGCTAGTCCCGGGACTAGCGGGAGCTACATTCAGTACTTC. This encodes CSASPGTSGSYIQYF.

The chain is built from TRBV20-1 and TRBJ2-1, with 7 bases matching TRBD2. This CDR3 has 13 residues. Germline V gene data show CDR1 as DFQATT and CDR2 as SNEGSKA (reference sequence). Trimming at V came to 5 bases and at J to 4 bases, leaving 5 bases not matched to a gene. The CDR3 here is CSAPSGIYNEQFF. CDR3 nucleotide sequence: TGCAGTGCTCCGAGCGGGATATACAATGAGCAGTTCTTC.

This clonotype came up a few times. V usage is TRBV5-6 and J usage is TRBJ2-4; D is possibly TRBD2 (6 bases). V was cut by 2 bases and J by 13 bases, with 13 bases left in between. Germline values: CDR1 SGHDT, CDR2 YYEEEE. CDR3 size: 12 residues. As DNA, the CDR3 is TGTGCCAGCAGCTTTTCCCACCGGGAGCAGTACTTC. This codes for CASSFSHREQYF.

The rearrangement uses TRBV29-1 and TRBJ1-2, with TRBD1 as a possible D gene (5 bases). Germline CDR1 reads SQVTM; CDR2 reads ANQGSEA. The CDR3 contains 15 residues. The V end lost 5 bases, the J end lost 1 base, and 17 bases lay between the germline ends. CDR3: CSVWVRDGGNYGYTF. The CDR3 nucleotides read TGCAGCGTTTGGGTGAGGGACGGCGGTAACTATGGCTACACCTTC.

This clonotype was counted at least ten times. V is TRBV11-2 and J is TRBJ2-7; the D call may be TRBD1 or TRBD2 (5 bases each). This CDR3 is 12 amino acids long. V shed 1 base and J shed 5 bases, with 6 bases lying between them. Germline CDR1 and CDR2: SGHAT and FQNNGV. Here the CDR3 reads CASSLGGNEQYF. The DNA of the CDR3 is TGTGCCAGCAGCTTAGGGGGGAACGAGCAGTACTTC.

The genes are TRBV11-2 and TRBJ1-2, with D uncertain. The V gene's germline CDR1 is SGHAT and CDR2 FQNNGV. Trimming removed 7 bases from V and 4 bases from J, with 13 bases in between. The CDR3 sequence is 13 residues long. CDR3 region: CASNFANRYGYTF. The CDR3 DNA follows: TGTGCCAGCAACTTTGCCAATCGCTATGGCTACACCTTC.

This clonotype appeared a few times. The CDR3 protein is CASRSAGGRSSYEQYF. DNA of the CDR3: TGTGCCAGCAGAAGCGCAGGGGGTAGGAGCTCCTACGAGCAGTACTTC. The V and J genes are TRBV6-1 and TRBJ2-7; 7 bases fit TRBD1. This CDR3 region has 16 residues. Germline V gene sequence: CDR1 MNHNS, CDR2 SASEGT. Trimming took 6 bases from V and 0 from J; bases not matched to a gene: 11.

The chain employs TRBV18 and TRBJ2-1; TRBD2 aligns across 9 bases. J was trimmed by 1 base and V by 3 bases; bases with no gene match: 10. Germline CDR1 KGHSH, CDR2 LQKENI. The CDR3 is made up of 18 amino acids. The CDR3 reads CASSPLPREGRSYNEQFF. The CDR3 coding sequence is TGTGCCAGCTCACCGCTGCCGCGGGAGGGCCGGTCCTACAATGAGCAGTTCTTC.

V is TRBV7-2 and J is TRBJ1-2; 7 nucleotides agree with TRBD1. The CDR3 is made up of 16 amino acids. With V trimmed by 1 base and J by 1 base, 6 bases remained unmatched. Germline lookup yields CDR1 SGHTA and CDR2 FQGNSA. Here the CDR3 reads CASSLGPTGLNYGYTF. The CDR3 region has the DNA TGTGCCAGCAGCTTAGGCCCGACAGGGCTTAACTATGGCTACACCTTC.

This chain links TRBV12-3 or TRBV12-4 with TRBJ1-6; D is ambiguous. V lost 8 bases and J lost 9, with 11 bases in between. This CDR3 is built from 12 residues. CDR3 in amino acids: CASSSVFSPLHF. CDR3 nucleotides: TGTGCCAGCTCGAGCGTGTTTTCACCCCTCCACTTT.

This sequence joins TRBV7-2 and TRBJ1-6, with TRBD1 matching 8 bases. Unmatched junction bases numbered 9, after V lost 5 bases and J lost 9 bases. The CDR3 consists of 15 residues. Germline CDR1 and CDR2: SGHTA and FQGNSA. The DNA for the CDR3 is TGTGCCAGCAGCCGGCCAGGGGGCAGGGGTTCACCCCTCCACTTT. Protein product: CASSRPGGRGSPLHF.

This clonotype was picked up a small number of times. This chain joins TRBV28 and TRBJ2-7; 8 bases align to TRBD2. Per germline, CDR1 MDHEN and CDR2 SYDVKM. This CDR3 is 15 amino acids long. Losses at the gene ends were 2 bases for V and 2 bases for J; bases not matched to a gene: 5. The CDR3 loop is CASSLLTSGPYEQYF. The CDR3 nucleotides are TGTGCCAGCAGTTTACTTACTAGCGGTCCCTACGAGCAGTACTTC.

This sequence joins TRBV20-1 and TRBJ2-1, with 7 bases that match TRBD2. J gave up 7 bases and V 4 bases, and 22 bases lay outside the gene matches. CDR1 is DFQATT and CDR2 is SNEGSKA in the germline V gene (reference sequence). CDR3 length: 18 residues. CDR3 sequence (DNA): TGCAGTGCTATAGGGTTTGGGCGGGAGAGCCGACTGGTAAATGAGCAGTTCTTC. Translating it yields CSAIGFGRESRLVNEQFF.

The V call is TRBV7-8, the J call TRBJ2-2; the match to TRBD1 covers 10 bases. J gave up 0 bases and V 8 bases, and 9 bases lay outside the gene matches. Germline CDR1 is SGHVS and CDR2 is FQNEAQ. The CDR3 loop spans 17 amino acids. The CDR3 sequence is CASGIRQGAANTGELFF. For the CDR3, the DNA is TGTGCCAGCGGGATCCGACAGGGGGCCGCGAACACCGGGGAGCTGTTTTTT.

The genes are TRBV29-1 and TRBJ2-1; D is unresolved. CDR1 is SQVTM and CDR2 is ANQGSEA in the germline V gene. The CDR3 is 10 residues long. V was trimmed by 6 bases and J by 9 bases, leaving 9 bases between them. CDR3: CSVLSLEQFF. DNA for the CDR3: TGCAGCGTCCTAAGCCTTGAGCAGTTCTTC.

The V and J genes are TRBV2 and TRBJ1-6; 7 positions agree with TRBD1. The CDR3 has 16 residues. Per germline, CDR1 SNHLY and CDR2 FYNNEI. V lost 6 bases, J lost 6 bases, and 11 bases stayed unmatched. The CDR3 spells CASSLYDRAANSPLHF. In DNA, the CDR3 is TGTGCCAGCAGCCTTTATGACAGGGCGGCTAATTCACCCCTCCACTTT.

The CDR3 reads CASIPWDTQYF. The CDR3 DNA follows: TGTGCCAGCATCCCTTGGGATACGCAGTATTTT. The gene calls are TRBV2 and TRBJ2-3; D not resolved. The CDR3 length is 11 residues. V lost 7 bases and J 6 bases, leaving 8 bases between the germline ends. Germline CDR1 and CDR2: SNHLY and FYNNEI.

This clonotype was picked up many times. The rearrangement joins TRBV4-2 to TRBJ2-2; D unclear. There are 13 residues in the CDR3. V dropped 5 bases and J dropped 4 bases, with 8 bases sitting between them. Germline V gene data show CDR1 as LGHNA and CDR2 as YNFKEQ. The CDR3 is CASSETTTGELFF. CDR3 DNA sequence: TGTGCCAGCAGCGAAACTACCACCGGGGAGCTGTTTTTT.

This clonotype came up once. This chain joins TRBV18 and TRBJ1-1; no firm D call. Trimming pared 1 base from V and 6 bases from J, leaving 9 bases between. CDR1 KGHSH and CDR2 LQKENI come from the germline V gene. The CDR3 runs to 13 residues. CDR3 loop: CASSPLSRAEAFF. CDR3 coding DNA: TGTGCCAGCTCACCACTATCTCGGGCTGAAGCTTTCTTT.

J is TRBJ2-2 and V is TRBV5-1; tentative D call: TRBD2 (5 bases). The CDR3 sequence is 16 residues long. Germline V CDR1 and CDR2: SGHRS, YFSETQ. Trimming shortened V by 7 bases and J by 0 bases, and 16 bases separated the two germline ends. The DNA for the CDR3 is TGCGCCAGCGCTGGGAGTCCGGCTTCGAACACCGGGGAGCTGTTTTTT. Translated, it gives CASAGSPASNTGELFF.

The CDR3 is CSAISGLAGVYEQYF. The CDR3 DNA follows: TGCAGTGCTATATCGGGACTAGCGGGAGTCTACGAGCAGTACTTC. J is TRBJ2-7 and V is TRBV20-1, with 14 bases matching TRBD2. V lost 4 bases to trimming and J lost 3 bases; unmatched junction nucleotides: 5. This CDR3 is built from 15 residues. Germline assignment: CDR1 DFQATT and CDR2 SNEGSKA (reference sequence).

This clonotype was seen only once. The chain links TRBV15 to TRBJ2-5; 7 nucleotides line up with TRBD1. Unmatched junction bases numbered 5, after V lost 0 bases and J lost 4 bases. CDR3 length equals 15 residues. Germline V gene lookup returns CDR1 LNHNV and CDR2 YYDKDF (reference sequence). The CDR3: CATSREAQGIETQYF. The CDR3 nucleotides are TGTGCCACCAGCAGAGAGGCACAGGGGATAGAGACCCAGTACTTC.

The chain carries TRBV7-2 and TRBJ2-4, with 8 bases identical to TRBD1. The last part of the DNA fits TRBJ2-7 better; the J call may be wrong. Germline V gives CDR1 SGHTA, CDR2 FQGNSA. The CDR3 loop spans 15 amino acids. In DNA, the CDR3 is TGTGCCAGCAGCTTCCAGGGGGCGTTTTCCTACGAGCAGTACTTC. It translates to CASSFQGAFSYEQYF.

CDR3 DNA: TGTGCCAGCAGCTTAGCGGGCCAGACCTACAATGAGCAGTACTTC. It translates to CASSLAGQTYNEQYF. This chain uses TRBV7-9 with TRBJ2-1, with D unresolved. The end of the DNA aligns better with TRBJ2-7, so the J call may be wrong. The CDR3 covers 15 residues. Germline-derived CDR1 and CDR2 are SEHNR and FQNEAQ (reference sequence).

This clonotype has just a few counts. The V and J genes are TRBV3-1 and TRBJ1-6, with a weak D call TRBD1 (6 bases). The CDR3 contains 15 residues. V gave up 3 bases and J gave up 6 bases, with 12 bases separating them. Germline V lookup: CDR1 LGHDT, CDR2 YNNKEL (reference sequence). CDR3: CASSQGAYPNSPLHF. CDR3 bases: TGTGCCAGCAGCCAGGGGGCCTATCCTAATTCACCCCTCCACTTT.

This clonotype was seen a single time. V and J are TRBV6-5 and TRBJ2-1; TRBD2 aligns across 12 bases. Germline-derived CDR1 and CDR2 are MNHEY and SVGAGI. Trimming cost V 6 bases and J 10 bases; bases outside gene matches: 7. The CDR3 runs 14 residues. The CDR3 loop is CASRLAGGSGEQFF. DNA of the CDR3: TGTGCCAGCAGGCTAGCGGGGGGGTCGGGGGAGCAGTTCTTC.

The chain combines TRBV5-1 with TRBJ2-2; D not certain. V lost 2 bases, J lost 0 bases, and 8 bases lay in between. The CDR3 length is 15 residues. The germline CDR1 and CDR2 sequences are SGHRS and YFSETQ. CDR3 nucleotides: TGCGCCAGCAGCTTCGCTAGGGCGAACACCGGGGAGCTGTTTTTT. It translates to CASSFARANTGELFF.